This T cell receptor (beta chain) was identified during a study of OX40 agonist ivuxolimab in advanced cancers. Study as a whole: Males comprised over 80% of the group, whose mean age was roughly 64 years (range roughly 20 to 90).

The table came from immunoSEQ multiplex PCR; TCRdb's copy has only in-frame clones and leaves some out. The table shows some 45,000 clones, with roughly 90% occurring only once. General study points: Certain nonresponders additionally had low normalized T-cell clonal expansion.

Patients with autoimmune history or systemic immunosuppression were excluded. After removal of 1 base from V and 10 bases from J, the junction contained 12 bases not matched to a gene. Germline values: CDR1 MNHNS, CDR2 SASEGT. The CDR3 is 18 amino acids. With regard to this clone: What it recognizes is unknown.

The rearrangement uses TRBV6-1 and TRBJ2-1, with TRBD2 identical over 14 bases. Sequencing was performed on CD4+ or CD8+ T cells sorted from blood, taken in a trial of the OX40 agonist ivuxolimab. The sequence came from an adult with an advanced solid tumor such as melanoma, head and neck, liver or kidney cancer. The CDR3 sequence is CASSEEGPGLAGEGEQFF. In nucleotides, the CDR3 is TGTGCCAGCAGTGAAGAGGGTCCGGGACTAGCGGGAGAGGGGGAGCAGTTCTTC.